This record concerns one TCR beta chain sequence. Its antigen is still unknown. The sample originates from a study of CXCR3-negative and CXCR3-positive naive CD8 T cells. General study results and limits: TCR interaction strength was inferred from TRB CDR3 physicochemistry, as CD5 matched across naive subsets. Whereas memory cells differed, naive CXCR3-negative and CXCR3-positive cells shared similar TRBV-TRBJ usage. Both of the naive subsets showed about the same high diversity, but memory CD8+ cells had much less. Cryopreserved cells partially lost CXCR3 expression, and fresh PBMCs were used in most assays.

The V gene's germline CDR1 is LNHDA and CDR2 SQIVND (reference sequence). The CDR3 is 11 amino acids. Libraries were UMI-labeled 5' RACE TRB cDNA. TCRdb reanalyzed the 5' RACE reads and collapses them to one entry per CDR3 protein, without DNA. The sample holds fewer than 95,000 distinct CDR3 sequences. The TCR originated in a human donor in good health. Some clones in this sample may be carry-over from other donors' samples. Specimen: naive CXCR3- CD8+ T cells from blood. Stated subset: CD45RO-CCR7+CD27+CD95- naive CD8+ T cells lacking CXCR3 (TNR3-). The chain couples TRBV19 to TRBJ1-1; the TCRdb D gene call, TRBD1, has no DNA to confirm it. CDR3 residues: CASSINREVFF.